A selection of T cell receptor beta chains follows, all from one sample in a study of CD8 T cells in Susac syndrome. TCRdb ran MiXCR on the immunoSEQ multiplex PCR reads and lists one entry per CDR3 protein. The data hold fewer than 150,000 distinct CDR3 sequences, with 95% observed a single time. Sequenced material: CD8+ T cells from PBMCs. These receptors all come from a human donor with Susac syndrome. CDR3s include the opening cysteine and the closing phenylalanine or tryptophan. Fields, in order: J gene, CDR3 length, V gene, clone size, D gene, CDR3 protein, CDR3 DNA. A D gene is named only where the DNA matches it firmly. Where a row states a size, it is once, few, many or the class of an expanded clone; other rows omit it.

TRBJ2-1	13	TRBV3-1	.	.	CASSPGPGHEQFF	TGTGCCAGCAGCCCCGGGCCGGGCCATGAGCAGTTCTTC
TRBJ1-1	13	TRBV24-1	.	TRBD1	CATRDREETEAFF	TGTGCCACCAGAGACAGGGAGGAAACTGAAGCTTTCTTT
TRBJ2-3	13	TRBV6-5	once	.	CATKGGSTDTQYF	TGTGCCACCAAGGGGGGGAGCACAGATACGCAGTATTTT
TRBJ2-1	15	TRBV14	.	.	CASSQGGATYNEQFF	TGTGCCAGCAGCCAAGGGGGGGCCACATACAATGAGCAGTTCTTC
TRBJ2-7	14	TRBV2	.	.	CATPKVEGSDEQYF	TGTGCCACCCCCAAGGTGGAGGGGTCCGACGAGCAGTACTTC
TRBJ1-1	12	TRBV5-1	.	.	CASSPGDGEAFF	TGCGCCAGCAGCCCTGGGGACGGTGAAGCTTTCTTT
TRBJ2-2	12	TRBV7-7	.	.	CARGGEGGELFF	TGTGCTAGAGGGGGTGAAGGCGGGGAGCTGTTTTTT
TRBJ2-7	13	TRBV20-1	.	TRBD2	CSARGGISPEQYF	TGCAGTGCTAGGGGGGGGATATCGCCCGAGCAGTACTTC
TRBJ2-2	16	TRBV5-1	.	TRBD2	CASSLDWLAGAGELFF	TGCGCCAGCAGCTTGGACTGGCTAGCGGGAGCCGGGGAGCTGTTTTTT
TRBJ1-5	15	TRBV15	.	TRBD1	CATTLRQGCNQPQHF	TGTGCCACCACCCTACGACAGGGGTGCAATCAGCCCCAGCATTTT
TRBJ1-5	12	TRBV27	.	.	CASSFMDQPQHF	TGTGCCAGCAGTTTCATGGATCAGCCCCAGCATTTT
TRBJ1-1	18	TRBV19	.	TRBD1	CASNSIAIGQGLNTEAFF	TGTGCCAGTAACTCCATAGCTATCGGACAGGGACTTAACACTGAAGCTTTCTTT
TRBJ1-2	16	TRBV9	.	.	CASSVGVTEFNYGYTF	TGTGCCAGCAGCGTAGGTGTGACAGAATTTAACTATGGCTACACCTTC
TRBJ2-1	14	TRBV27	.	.	CASSWDLSYNEQFF	TGTGCCAGCAGTTGGGATTTATCCTACAATGAGCAGTTCTTC
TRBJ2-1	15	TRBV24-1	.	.	CATSDVTASYNEQFF	TGTGCCACCAGTGATGTGACAGCCTCCTACAATGAGCAGTTCTTC
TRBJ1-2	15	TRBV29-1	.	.	CSVGPTGGSTYGYTF	TGCAGCGTTGGACCTACCGGGGGCAGCACCTATGGCTACACCTTC
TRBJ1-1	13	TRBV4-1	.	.	CASRSVSNTEAFF	TGCGCCAGCAGATCCGTCTCGAACACTGAAGCTTTCTTT
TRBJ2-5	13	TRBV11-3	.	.	CASSRPETETQYF	TGTGCCAGCAGCAGACCCGAAACGGAGACCCAGTACTTC
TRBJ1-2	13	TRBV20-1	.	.	CSASFPGWDGYTF	TGCAGTGCTAGTTTTCCAGGATGGGATGGCTACACCTTC
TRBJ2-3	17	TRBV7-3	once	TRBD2	CASSPSGLAGGTDTQYF	TGTGCCAGCAGCCCATCGGGACTAGCGGGCGGCACAGATACGCAGTATTTT
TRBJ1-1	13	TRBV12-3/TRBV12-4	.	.	CASFKLGGTEAFF	TGTGCCAGCTTTAAACTAGGGGGCACTGAAGCTTTCTTT
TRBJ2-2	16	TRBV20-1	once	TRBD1	CSARDKGQGNTGELFF	TGCAGTGCTAGAGATAAGGGACAGGGAAACACCGGGGAGCTGTTTTTT
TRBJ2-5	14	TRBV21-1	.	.	CARWSARDQETQYF	TGTGCCAGGTGGTCGGCGAGGGATCAAGAGACCCAGTACTTC
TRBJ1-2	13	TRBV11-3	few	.	CASSLDRAYGYTF	TGTGCCAGCAGCTTAGATCGGGCATATGGCTACACCTTC
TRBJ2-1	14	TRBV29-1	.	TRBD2	CSAPGTSGYNEQFF	TGCAGCGCACCCGGGACTAGCGGTTACAATGAGCAGTTCTTC
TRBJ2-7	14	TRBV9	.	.	CASSVLGSSYEQYF	TGTGCCAGCAGCGTTCTGGGTTCCTCCTACGAGCAGTACTTC
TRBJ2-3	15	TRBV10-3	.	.	CAIVPDPTSTDTQYF	TGTGCCATTGTCCCAGATCCAACTAGCACAGATACGCAGTATTTT
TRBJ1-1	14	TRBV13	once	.	CASSSMLTATEAFF	TGTGCCAGCAGCTCTATGTTGACAGCCACTGAAGCTTTCTTT
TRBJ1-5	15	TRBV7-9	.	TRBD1	CASSLFTGGLEPQHF	TGTGCCAGCAGCTTATTCACAGGGGGCTTGGAGCCCCAGCATTTT
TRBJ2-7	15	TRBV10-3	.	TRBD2	CAISVLAGATYEQYF	TGTGCCATCAGTGTTCTAGCGGGAGCGACCTACGAGCAGTACTTC
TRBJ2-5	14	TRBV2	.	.	CASSDTGTGETQYF	TGTGCCAGCAGTGACACAGGGACCGGAGAGACCCAGTACTTC
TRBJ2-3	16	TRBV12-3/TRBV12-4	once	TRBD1	CASRPNRDRITDTQYF	TGTGCCAGCAGGCCCAACCGGGACAGGATCACAGATACGCAGTATTTT
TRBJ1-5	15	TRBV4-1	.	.	CASSRILAGNQPQHF	TGCGCCAGCAGCCGGATTTTGGCTGGCAATCAGCCCCAGCATTTT